Listed below are T cell receptor beta chains from one sample, sequenced in a study of shared clonotypes between healthy human individuals. The repertoire was sequenced with immunoSEQ multiplex PCR; TCRdb's copy has only in-frame clones and lacks some. The sample has 2 million to 2.5 million clones, about 95% seen once. The specimen was naive CD8+ T cells sorted from blood. The receptors here all came from a man aged 18 to 35 in good health. Each CDR3 is given with its conserved first and last residue. D genes are given only for firm matches. Where a row states a size, it is once, few, many or the class of an expanded clone; other rows omit it.

v_call	clone_size	d_call	j_call	cdr3_nt	cdr3_aa
TRBV6-5	NA	NA	TRBJ2-2	TGTGCCAGCAGTTGGAGACGGGAGACCGGGGAGCTGTTTTTT	CASSWRRETGELFF
TRBV5-6	NA	NA	TRBJ2-7	TGTGCCAGCAGCTCGGGGGCGCGGGAGCAGTACTTC	CASSSGAREQYF
TRBV7-9	NA	NA	TRBJ2-7	TGTGCCAGCAGCTTAAGCCTCGAGCAGTACTTC	CASSLSLEQYF
TRBV4-3	once	TRBD1	TRBJ1-1	TGCGCCAGCAGCCGAACAGGGGAGGTCACTGAAGCTTTCTTT	CASSRTGEVTEAFF
TRBV7-8	NA	NA	TRBJ2-7	TGTGCCAGCAGCTTAGCGGCGAGGCAGGGGACCAACGAGCAGTACTTC	CASSLAARQGTNEQYF
TRBV19	NA	NA	TRBJ2-7	TGTGCCAGTAGTATAGATGGGGCCAGTCTTTTCTACGAGCAGTACTTC	CASSIDGASLFYEQYF
TRBV6-5	NA	NA	TRBJ1-2	TGTGCCAGCAGTTACTCGTCAGGGGAGTTAGGCTACACCTTC	CASSYSSGELGYTF
TRBV5-6	NA	TRBD1	TRBJ1-2	TGTGCCAGCAGTCTACAGGGGTACTATGGCTACACCTTC	CASSLQGYYGYTF
TRBV7-9	NA	NA	TRBJ2-2	TGTGCCAGCGGGCCATCGAACACCGGGGAGCTGTTTTTT	CASGPSNTGELFF
TRBV18	NA	NA	TRBJ1-4	TGTGCCAGCTCACGAGAGACGGATGAAAAACTGTTTTTT	CASSRETDEKLFF
TRBV20-1	NA	NA	TRBJ2-1	TGCAGTGCTAGGGTAGTTGGTGAGCAGTTCTTC	CSARVVGEQFF
TRBV5-6	few	NA	TRBJ1-5	TGTGCCAGCAGCTTGGGGAATCAGCCCCAGCATTTT	CASSLGNQPQHF
TRBV5-1	NA	TRBD1	TRBJ2-7	TGCGCCAGCAGCCTCCGGACAGGGCCCTACGAGCAGTACTTC	CASSLRTGPYEQYF
TRBV29-1	NA	NA	TRBJ2-2	TGCAGCGTTGCGTTAGTGGGGGTGAACACCGGGGAGCTGTTTTTT	CSVALVGVNTGELFF
TRBV5-6	NA	TRBD2	TRBJ2-1	TGTGCCAGCAGCTTGGTGCGGGAGGGCCTATATCATGAGCAGTTCTTC	CASSLVREGLYHEQFF
TRBV28	NA	TRBD1	TRBJ1-6	TGTGCCAGCAGTTTAAGGGGGCGGAATTCACCCCTCCACTTT	CASSLRGRNSPLHF
TRBV7-9	NA	TRBD2	TRBJ2-3	TGTGCCAGCAGCGGCGGGACTAGCGGGGGGCCAAGCACAGATACGCAGTATTTT	CASSGGTSGGPSTDTQYF
TRBV28	NA	NA	TRBJ2-1	TGTGCCAGCAGTTTAGGGGTCTACAATGAGCAGTTCTTC	CASSLGVYNEQFF
TRBV6-6	NA	TRBD1	TRBJ2-7	TGTGCCAGCAGTTACACGGGACAGGACACCTACTTC	CASSYTGQDTYF
TRBV4-3	NA	NA	TRBJ2-3	TGCGCCAGCAGCTATTTACCCACAGATACGCAGTATTTT	CASSYLPTDTQYF
TRBV6-5	NA	NA	TRBJ2-7	TGTGCCAGCAGTTACGATTTTACGGGGGCCTCCTACGAGCAGTACTTC	CASSYDFTGASYEQYF
TRBV10-1	NA	TRBD1	TRBJ1-1	TGCGCCAGCAGTGAGTCGACAGGGGTGAACACTGAAGCTTTCTTT	CASSESTGVNTEAFF
TRBV6-1	NA	TRBD1	TRBJ1-2	TGTGCCAGCAGTGAAGCCAGGACAGGGTTTGGGGGCTACACCTTC	CASSEARTGFGGYTF
TRBV6-5	NA	NA	TRBJ1-2	TGTGCCAGCAGTACCGGACAAGTTAACTATGGCTACACCTTC	CASSTGQVNYGYTF
TRBV4-1	NA	TRBD1	TRBJ1-2	TGCGCCAGCAGCCAAGTACCCGGGACAGGGGACTATGGCTACACCTTC	CASSQVPGTGDYGYTF
TRBV7-9	NA	NA	TRBJ1-4	TGTGCCAGCAGCCCGTGGGGGGACGAAAAACTGTTTTTT	CASSPWGDEKLFF
TRBV19	NA	NA	TRBJ2-3	TGTGCCAGTAGTACCCCGCAGGGGCACTACTCTAGCACAGATACGCAGTATTTT	CASSTPQGHYSSTDTQYF
TRBV7-2	NA	NA	TRBJ2-7	TGTGCCAGCAGCTACACCGGGACGATCTACGAGCAGTACTTC	CASSYTGTIYEQYF
TRBV19	NA	NA	TRBJ2-7	TGTGCCAGTAGTTTCCGGGTCTCCTACGAGCAGTACTTC	CASSFRVSYEQYF
TRBV19	NA	NA	TRBJ2-7	TGTGCCAGTAGTGCAGGAGACCCCTACGAGCAGTACTTC	CASSAGDPYEQYF
TRBV4-3	NA	TRBD1	TRBJ2-7	TGCGCCAGCAGCCAAGATAAGAGGGGGCGTAGCAACGAGCAGTACTTC	CASSQDKRGRSNEQYF
TRBV6-1	NA	NA	TRBJ1-5	TGTGCCAGCAGTGATGGTAGTGGTCAGCCCCAGCATTTT	CASSDGSGQPQHF
TRBV4-1	NA	NA	TRBJ2-7	TGCGCCAGCAGCCAAGAGGGGGTCAGCTTACTGAACTTC	CASSQEGVSLLNF
TRBV4-3	NA	NA	TRBJ2-7	TGCGCCAGCAGCCCTTTTGAGGGGTACGAGCAGTACTTC	CASSPFEGYEQYF
TRBV7-9	NA	NA	TRBJ2-7	TGTGCCAGCAGCTTAACTCTAGACGAGCAGTACTTC	CASSLTLDEQYF
TRBV5-1	NA	TRBD1	TRBJ2-3	TGCGCCAGCAGCCTGGAGACAGGGGTCACAGATACGCAGTATTTT	CASSLETGVTDTQYF
TRBV28	NA	NA	TRBJ1-2	TGTGCCAGCAGTTTATTCGAGGAGGATGGCTACACCTTC	CASSLFEEDGYTF
TRBV7-9	NA	NA	TRBJ2-7	TGTGCCAGCAGCCCCCTGTCCTACGAGCAGTACTTC	CASSPLSYEQYF
TRBV29-1	NA	NA	TRBJ1-1	TGCAGCGTTGAGGGGGACCCTGAAGCTTTCTTT	CSVEGDPEAFF
TRBV4-1	NA	NA	TRBJ1-2	TGCGCCAGCAGCCAAGCAAGTATTAGTGGCTACACCTTC	CASSQASISGYTF
TRBV29-1	NA	NA	TRBJ1-1	TGCAGGCCGCCCCGGGCGGACACTGAAGCTTTCTTT	CRPPRADTEAFF
TRBV4-3	NA	NA	TRBJ2-7	TGCGCCAGCAGCCAAGGTCTCGCTTACGAGCAGTACTTC	CASSQGLAYEQYF
TRBV27	NA	TRBD2	TRBJ2-7	TGTGCCAGCAGTTTCTCGGGAGGGGGGATCTCCTACGAGCAGTACTTC	CASSFSGGGISYEQYF
TRBV7-8	NA	NA	TRBJ2-7	TGTGCCAGCAGCTTAGCGGGACTTTCCTACGAGCAGTACTTC	CASSLAGLSYEQYF
TRBV6-1	NA	NA	TRBJ1-5	TGTGCCAGCAGTGAAGGTCCAGGTTCAGGTCAGCCCCAGCATTTT	CASSEGPGSGQPQHF
TRBV4-1	NA	NA	TRBJ2-7	TGCGCCAGCAGCCAAGAGGCAGCGAACTACGAGCAGTACTTC	CASSQEAANYEQYF
TRBV27	NA	NA	TRBJ2-7	TGTGCCAGCAGTAACAAGCCCTACGAGCAGTACTTC	CASSNKPYEQYF
TRBV5-6	NA	TRBD2	TRBJ2-7	TGTGCCAGCAGCTTGGCCGGAGCGGGGTTCACCTACGAGCAGTACTTC	CASSLAGAGFTYEQYF
TRBV5-5	NA	NA	TRBJ2-7	TGTGCCAGCAGCTTGTGGGGCGGTCTGGAGCAGTACTTC	CASSLWGGLEQYF
TRBV5-4	NA	NA	TRBJ2-1	TGTGCCAGCAGGGGTAGCAGAGGTGAGCAGTTCTTC	CASRGSRGEQFF
TRBV4-1	NA	NA	TRBJ2-7	TGCGCCAGCAGCCAAGGCTATCTAGGATCCTACGAGCAGTACTTC	CASSQGYLGSYEQYF
TRBV5-1	NA	NA	TRBJ2-2	TGCGCCAGCAGCGTTGACAGGATCGGGACCGGGGAGCTGTTTTTT	CASSVDRIGTGELFF